Below are 17 T cell receptor beta chains sequenced from a single sample in a study of T cells expressing NK-cell markers. TCRdb re-called the 5' RACE reads and shows each CDR3 protein once, DNA omitted. The sample data list approximately 460,000 distinct CDR3 sequences. The sequenced material came from blood T cells: a sorted CD56 or NKG2C T cell subset, CD4+ or CD8+ T cells, or bulk PBMC T cells (not recorded which). These receptors all stem from a woman aged 18-70 years in good health.

The chain links TRBV7-2 to TRBJ2-7. This CDR3 region has 13 residues. Germline CDR1 is SGHTA and CDR2 is FQGNSA. The CDR3 sequence: CASSLAWNYEQYF.

The V gene is TRBV20-1, the J gene TRBJ2-3; TCRdb selects TRBD2, and the lack of DNA leaves this call unchecked. Per germline, CDR1 DFQATT and CDR2 SNEGSKA (reference sequence). CDR3 length: 13 residues. This CDR3 is CSALAGGPDTQYF.

This chain joins TRBV20-1 and TRBJ1-1. The CDR3 spans 12 residues. CDR1 is DFQATT, CDR2 SNEGSKA, per germline (reference sequence). The CDR3 region is CSARNWNTEAFF.

The chain uses TRBV25-1 and TRBJ2-1; TCRdb returns TRBD2, unconfirmable since there is no DNA. Germline CDR1 is MGHDK and CDR2 is SYGVNS. CDR3 size: 18 residues. The chain's CDR3 is CASSGGPGSTDKYNEQFF.

The chain carries TRBV20-1 and TRBJ2-7; the D call of TRBD2 rests on TCRdb alone, since no DNA is present to check it. The CDR3 has 14 residues. Germline V gives CDR1 DFQATT, CDR2 SNEGSKA (reference sequence). The CDR3 sequence: CSGVVPGAKYEQYF.

J is TRBJ2-1 and V is TRBV2; the D gene TCRdb calls, TRBD2, cannot be checked with no DNA. The CDR3 runs to 12 residues. Per germline, CDR1 SNHLY and CDR2 FYNNEI. CDR3 residues: CASLRAWDEQFF.

CDR3 loop: CASGVAGGGDTQYF. The V and J genes are TRBV12-3 or TRBV12-4 and TRBJ2-3; TCRdb selects TRBD2, and the lack of DNA leaves this call unchecked. This CDR3 has 14 amino acids.

The CDR3 sequence: CSVVSNRYTDTQYF. V and J are TRBV29-1 and TRBJ2-3. Germline-derived CDR1 and CDR2 are SQVTM and ANQGSEA. This CDR3 comprises 14 residues.

The chain is built from TRBV20-1 and TRBJ2-2; the D call from TCRdb, TRBD1, cannot be confirmed without DNA. The CDR3 consists of 14 residues. From germline, CDR1 is DFQATT and CDR2 SNEGSKA (reference sequence). The CDR3 here is CSARDRSNTGELFF.

The genes are TRBV19 and TRBJ2-2; TCRdb outputs TRBD1, but without DNA this stays unchecked. The CDR3 is 16 amino acids. Germline-derived CDR1 and CDR2 are LNHDA and SQIVND (reference sequence). This chain's CDR3 is CASSMPQGIHTGELFF.

The CDR3 reads CASNTGLHTDTQYF. The chain links TRBV4-1 to TRBJ2-3; TCRdb's D call of TRBD1 is untestable without DNA. CDR3 length: 14 residues. Germline CDR1 MGHRA, CDR2 YSYEKL.

The rearrangement links TRBV7-2 to TRBJ1-3; TCRdb's D call, TRBD1, is unchecked because there is no DNA. CDR3 length: 14 residues. Looked up from germline, CDR1 is SGHTA and CDR2 is FQGNSA. The CDR3 here is CASTTGGYGNTIYF.

CDR3 residues: CASSIDRVGASTGELFF. This chain joins TRBV19 and TRBJ2-2; TCRdb's D gene call, TRBD1, goes unchecked for lack of DNA. The V gene's germline CDR1 is LNHDA and CDR2 SQIVND (reference sequence). The CDR3 sequence is 17 residues long.

The J gene is TRBJ2-1, the V gene TRBV7-9; TCRdb indicates TRBD2, and absent DNA this call remains unverified. Germline V CDR1 and CDR2: SEHNR, FQNEAQ (reference sequence). The CDR3 is 14 amino acids. CDR3 loop: CASSLLVSGGEQFF.

The chain has TRBV20-1 and TRBJ2-5. CDR3 length: 13 residues. Looked up from germline, CDR1 is DFQATT and CDR2 is SNEGSKA (reference sequence). Here the CDR3 reads CSARDSGWETQYF.

The chain employs TRBV29-1 and TRBJ2-7; the TCRdb D gene call, TRBD1, has no DNA to confirm it. Germline assignment: CDR1 SQVTM and CDR2 ANQGSEA. The CDR3 is 15 residues long. The CDR3 region is CSVEIGQGAFYEQYF.

This chain connects TRBV24-1 to TRBJ2-1; TCRdb picks TRBD1, but there is no DNA to check that call. This CDR3 spans 16 amino acids. The germline V gene encodes CDR1 KGHDR and CDR2 SFDVKD. The CDR3 protein is CATSDRGARLGNEQFF.